This entry describes one T cell receptor beta chain. With V trimmed by 1 base and J by 4 bases, 10 bases remained unmatched. The CDR3 spans 17 residues. The germline V gene encodes CDR1 SQVTM and CDR2 ANQGSEA. Naive-designated CD8 cells lacked CD45RO, were positively enriched for CCR7, and omitted terminally differentiated effector memory CD45RA+ cells. There were only Caucasian adults among the donors, and all lived in Nashville, Tennessee. Under the authors' procedure: ImmunoSEQ junction-only sequences lacked quality scores, so their filtering differed. The repertoire was sequenced with immunoSEQ multiplex PCR; TCRdb's copy has only in-frame clones and lacks some. The V and J calls and clone size come from that table; D and trimming were worked out from the DNA. The data show about 590,000 clones, about 95% seen once. The sample is drawn from a study of shared clonotypes between healthy human individuals. Background on the study: There were three CD4 naive, three CD4 memory, two CD8 naive and one CD8 memory plates per donor.

The clonotype comes from a woman aged 30 to 39 in good health. The chain has TRBV29-1 and TRBJ2-1, with TRBD1 matching 10 bases. Sequences were obtained from naive CD8+ T cells sorted from blood. The CDR3 DNA reads as TGCAGCGTTGAAGGGGGAGCAATGGGACAGGGGTACAATGAGCAGTTCTTC. Encoded protein: CSVEGGAMGQGYNEQFF.